The TCR beta chain described here comes from a study of radiotherapy plus CTLA-4 blockade in lung cancer. Findings and caveats of the study: Per reports, early blood T cell clone dynamics, plus interferon-beta, forecast response most strongly.

This clone turned up a few times. Antigen: not known. Enrolled patients, whose metastatic non-small-cell lung cancer was chemo-refractory, received focal radiation plus CTLA-4 blockade with ipilimumab. CDR3 length: 14 residues. Germline V lookup: CDR1 MNHNY, CDR2 SVGAGI (reference sequence). The V and J ends lost 10 bases and 0 bases respectively, with 13 bases between them. TCRdb's copy holds only in-frame clones and misses some; the assay was immunoSEQ multiplex PCR. The table records tens of thousands of clones, around nine tenths of them present only once. The sample here was peripheral blood, taken from a patient treated with radiotherapy plus ipilimumab. This clonotype originated in a human donor with non-small cell lung cancer that progressed on radiotherapy plus ipilimumab. The chain recombines TRBV6-6 with TRBJ1-3; tentative D call: TRBD1 (6 bases). The CDR3 here is CATRQVSSGNTIYF. CDR3 DNA: TGTGCCACCCGACAGGTCTCCTCTGGAAACACCATATATTTT.